This T cell receptor (beta chain) stems from a study of blood T cells in healthy people across ages. The study, taken as a whole, reports: Aged donors had fewer naive CD4+ cells and lower diversity than long-lived donors.

The table lists this clonotype with many counts. No antigen is known for it. The V gene end was trimmed by 5 bases and the J gene end by 7 bases; junction bases not matched to a gene: 10. Per germline, CDR1 DFQATT and CDR2 SNEGSKA (reference sequence). This CDR3 spans 14 amino acids. With a J-beta primer mix and a sample-barcoded 5' primer, a second PCR ran about 6 to 11 cycles. Via MiXCR, TCRdb re-called the 5' RACE reads, giving one row per CDR3 protein. The table lists fewer than 800,000 distinct CDR3 sequences, about a third of them singletons. Specimen: blood. The source of this sequence is an elderly woman in good health. The rearrangement uses TRBV20-1 and TRBJ2-1; 8 bases fit TRBD2. CDR3 residues: CSAVRIAGKNEQFF. The CDR3 DNA is TGCAGTGCTGTTAGGATAGCGGGGAAGAATGAGCAGTTCTTC.